This paragraph covers one TCR beta chain sequence. This CDR3 spans 14 amino acids. Germline lookup yields CDR1 LNHNV and CDR2 YYDKDF (reference sequence). Trimming cost V 3 bases and J 0 bases, with 6 bases left between them. These data belong to a study of response to subunit inactivated influenza vaccine. TCRdb reprocessed the RT-PCR reads with MiXCR, giving one entry per CDR3 protein. This table holds hundreds of thousands of distinct CDR3 sequences, 13% to 15% found once. This chain links TRBV15 with TRBJ1-5; D remains ambiguous. The sequenced sample was PBMCs from blood, obtained around two weeks before vaccination. This receptor was obtained from a man aged 50 to 60 who received an inactivated influenza vaccine. The CDR3 protein is CATSSGDSNQPQHF. CDR3 in DNA: TGTGCCACCAGCAGCGGTGATAGCAATCAGCCCCAGCATTTT.